The text below deals with one T cell receptor beta chain. The time point: newly diagnosed GD, antithyroid drugs for less than 3 months. The TCR library was made from RNA extracted from PBMCs. This entry belongs to a study of regulatory T cells in long-lasting Graves disease. This CDR3 comprises 16 residues. Germline V gene data show CDR1 as DFQATT and CDR2 as SNEGSKA (reference sequence). Deletions cut 2 bases from V and 7 bases from J, with 21 bases between. Investigators prepared the TCR beta libraries by applying iRepertoire HTBI primers and Arm-PCR of CDR3 regions. TCRdb re-derived calls from the multiplex PCR reads in MiXCR, one entry per CDR3 protein. The table includes 450,000 to 600,000 distinct CDR3 sequences, approximately 15% detected once. This same sample was also taken into another study, of T cells in Graves' hyperthyroidism and ophthalmopathy. Turning to that study: Hyperthyroidism had been newly diagnosed in patients aged 18 to 65, and its duration was under 2 months. HTBI primers were employed in a first-round RT-PCR of the TCR CDR3.

This TCR derives from a man in his thirties or forties with Graves disease. Material: peripheral blood mononuclear cells (PBMCs), obtained at new diagnosis, from a patient treated with antithyroid drugs. The gene calls are TRBV20-1 and TRBJ2-1, with D possibly TRBD1 on 7 matching bases. CDR3 in DNA: TGCAGTGCTAGACCGCAGGGGGGTACCGCTGCGAATGAGCAGTTCTTC. Amino acids: CSARPQGGTAANEQFF.